The 17 T cell receptor beta chains reported below all come from one sample, sequenced in a study of blood T cell repertoires in COVID-19. Sequencing used immunoSEQ multiplex PCR; TCRdb keeps in-frame clones, though not all of them. The repertoire includes approximately 110,000 clones, 82% of them detected once, and roughly 8.2% sits in the top ten. Sequenced material: peripheral blood. The receptors were sampled from a man between 65 and 80 years old with acute or convalescent COVID-19.

This chain connects TRBV7-9 to TRBJ1-5, with 7 bases fitting TRBD1. Unmatched junction bases numbered 2, after V lost 6 bases and J lost 3 bases. Germline V gene sequence: CDR1 SEHNR, CDR2 FQNEAQ (reference sequence). The length of the CDR3 is 13 residues. DNA of the CDR3: TGTGCCAGCAGTACAGGGGACAATCAGCCCCAGCATTTT. It translates to CASSTGDNQPQHF.

The rearrangement uses TRBV4-2 and TRBJ2-7, with unresolved D. The V gene lost 0 bases and the J gene lost 0 bases, with 9 bases spanning the gap. The germline gives CDR1 LGHNA, CDR2 YNFKEQ. The length of the CDR3 is 15 residues. This chain's CDR3 is CASSQDRTDSYEQYF. CDR3 nucleotides: TGTGCCAGCAGCCAAGATCGTACAGACTCCTACGAGCAGTACTTC.

The chain has TRBV24-1 and TRBJ1-1; the D gene is possibly TRBD1 (6 bases). The ends were cut back, 3 bases at V and 5 bases at J, with 15 bases in the middle. The CDR3 spans 15 residues. CDR1 and CDR2 (germline): KGHDR, SFDVKD. The CDR3 DNA follows: TGTGCCACCAGTGATCCGGGGGGCCCCGGAACTGAAGCTTTCTTT. This gives the protein CATSDPGGPGTEAFF.

The V call is TRBV18, the J call TRBJ2-2; 7 positions agree with TRBD1. CDR3 length equals 15 residues. Looked up from germline, CDR1 is KGHSH and CDR2 is LQKENI. J gave up 6 bases and V 2 bases, and 6 bases lay outside the gene matches. The CDR3 sequence is CASSPMTGLAGELFF. CDR3 in DNA: TGTGCCAGCTCACCAATGACAGGGTTGGCCGGGGAGCTGTTTTTT.

The chain links TRBV19 to TRBJ2-7; TRBD2 aligns across 14 bases. The CDR3 totals 16 residues. The germline V gene has CDR1 LNHDA and CDR2 SQIVND (reference sequence). V shed 10 bases and J 2 bases; nucleotides not matched to a gene: 10. The CDR3 protein is CATRGTSGSPPYEQYF. CDR3 in DNA: TGTGCCACCCGCGGGACTAGCGGGAGTCCACCCTACGAGCAGTACTTC. Looking up the rest from reference TRBV19 and TRBJ2-7 gives the full variable domain: DGGITQSPKYLFRKEGQNVTLSCEQNLNHDAMYWYRQDPGQGLRLIYYSQIVNDFQKGDIAEGYSVSREKKESFPLTVTSAQKNPTAFYLCATRGTSGSPPYEQYFGPGTRLTVT.

The V call is TRBV11-2, the J call TRBJ2-7; 8 bases agree with TRBD1. Germline V CDR1 and CDR2: SGHAT, FQNNGV. This CDR3 region has 19 residues. The J segment lost 6 bases and the V segment lost 1 base, leaving 20 bases of the junction unmatched. CDR3: CASSLGLAFCWTGNCEQYF. As DNA, the CDR3 is TGTGCCAGCAGCTTAGGCCTTGCCTTCTGTTGGACAGGGAATTGCGAGCAGTACTTC.

Here the CDR3 reads CASSPDGTGSKNTIYF. DNA for the CDR3: TGTGCCAGCAGCCCCGACGGGACAGGGAGTAAAAACACCATATATTTT. The chain joins TRBV7-2 to TRBJ1-3, with 9 bases identical to TRBD1. CDR1 is SGHTA, CDR2 FQGNSA, per germline. V lost 5 bases and J lost 6; bases outside the gene matches: 11. The CDR3 loop spans 16 amino acids.

The chain uses TRBV3-1 (or the pseudogene TRBV3-2) and TRBJ1-1; 7 positions agree with TRBD1. Germline V lookup: CDR1 LGHDT, CDR2 YNNKEL (reference sequence). The CDR3 runs 15 residues. V lost 4 bases to trimming and J lost 2 bases; unmatched junction nucleotides: 7. This CDR3 reads CASSLTGALNTEAFF. The CDR3 coding sequence is TGTGCCAGCAGCCTTACAGGGGCGCTTAACACTGAAGCTTTCTTT.

The rearrangement uses TRBV30 and TRBJ2-7; possible D gene TRBD1, 6 bases. The CDR3 length is 15 residues. V shed 2 bases and J shed 0 bases, with 14 bases lying between them. Germline CDR1 reads GTSNPN; CDR2 reads SVGIG (reference sequence). CDR3 sequence reads: CAWSRQDSSSYEQYF. The CDR3 nucleotides are TGTGCCTGGAGTCGGCAGGACAGTAGCTCCTACGAGCAGTACTTC.

V and J are TRBV5-6 and TRBJ2-1; D remains ambiguous. Germline CDR1 is SGHDT and CDR2 is YYEEEE. The CDR3 contains 11 residues. V dropped 0 bases and J dropped 8 bases, with 3 bases sitting between them. CDR3: CASSLADEQFF. The CDR3 nucleotides read TGTGCCAGCAGCTTGGCGGATGAGCAGTTCTTC.

The chain couples TRBV9 to TRBJ1-2, with 8 bases that match TRBD1. Germline assignment: CDR1 SGDLS and CDR2 YYNGEE. The CDR3 has 14 amino acids. The ends lost 2 bases at V and 5 bases at J; junction bases unmatched: 5. The CDR3 sequence: CASSVDRGSYGYTF. Written as DNA, the CDR3 is TGTGCCAGCAGCGTTGACAGGGGCTCATATGGCTACACCTTC.

The genes are TRBV7-6 and TRBJ2-1; a weak D match, TRBD2 (5 bases). CDR1 SGHVS and CDR2 FNYEAQ come from the germline V gene. The CDR3 is 12 residues long. The V gene lost 5 bases and the J gene lost 6 bases, with 8 bases spanning the gap. In DNA form, the CDR3 reads TGTGCCAGCAGCCCGAGCGGCAATGAGCAGTTCTTC. As protein: CASSPSGNEQFF.

This rearrangement joins TRBV2 to TRBJ2-1; 7 bases agree with TRBD2. Germline V gene sequence: CDR1 SNHLY, CDR2 FYNNEI. With 7 bases clipped from V and 0 bases from J, the junction kept 6 bases outside the gene matches. This CDR3 spans 15 amino acids. In DNA, the CDR3 is TGTGCCAGCAACGTGGGAGGGAGCTCCTACAATGAGCAGTTCTTC. As protein: CASNVGGSSYNEQFF.

This sequence joins TRBV5-1 and TRBJ2-3, with unresolved D. This CDR3 has 15 amino acids. V was trimmed by 4 bases and J by 0 bases, leaving 12 bases between them. Germline values: CDR1 SGHRS, CDR2 YFSETQ. The chain's CDR3 is CASSLPGRSTDTQYF. The DNA for the CDR3 is TGCGCCAGCAGCCTCCCGGGTCGTAGCACAGATACGCAGTATTTT.

The chain recombines TRBV12-3 or TRBV12-4 with TRBJ1-5; D possibly corresponds to TRBD1 (5 bases). The CDR3 sequence is 13 residues long. Trimming took 4 bases from V and 3 from J, leaving 7 bases between them. The CDR3 protein is CASSWTLNQPQHF. In DNA form, the CDR3 reads TGTGCCAGCAGTTGGACACTCAATCAGCCCCAGCATTTT.

The V gene is TRBV5-1, the J gene TRBJ2-2; possibly TRBD1 for D (5 bases). The CDR3 length is 15 residues. V lost 0 bases, J lost 3 bases, and 9 bases lay in between. Germline V gene lookup returns CDR1 SGHRS and CDR2 YFSETQ. The DNA of the CDR3 is TGCGCCAGCAGCTTGGGGGGCCTCGACACCGGGGAGCTGTTTTTT. Its translation: CASSLGGLDTGELFF.

V and J are TRBV20-1 and TRBJ1-2; D unclear. The V end lost 5 bases, the J end lost 8 bases, and 12 bases lay between the germline ends. Germline V lookup: CDR1 DFQATT, CDR2 SNEGSKA (reference sequence). The CDR3 is 11 amino acids. Written as DNA, the CDR3 is TGCAGTGCTGGCTTTTTGAAAGGCTACACCTTC. Encoded protein: CSAGFLKGYTF.